This T cell receptor (beta chain) was observed in a study of cytomegalovirus exposure and HLA in healthy donors. Findings of the study overall: The sole available immune exposure information was CMV serostatus.

The PCR employed 60 Vbeta primers together with 13 Jbeta primers. The table came from immunoSEQ multiplex PCR; TCRdb's copy has only in-frame clones and leaves some out. The sample yields around 110,000 clones, roughly 70% seen once. Healthy individuals who donated bone marrow served as the donors. Only a few counts were recorded for this clone. Antigen specificity is unknown. This CDR3 contains 15 residues. Trimming took 1 base from V and 4 from J; bases not matched to a gene: 7. Germline CDR1 and CDR2: SGHNT and YYREEE (reference sequence). The chain uses TRBV5-4 and TRBJ1-2; TRBD1 matches at 7 bases. Sequences were obtained from PBMCs. The clonotype originates from a male donor in good health and CMV-seropositive. The CDR3 region is CASSLLSSGGYGYTF. As DNA, the CDR3 is TGTGCCAGCAGCTTGTTGTCGTCAGGGGGCTATGGCTACACCTTC.